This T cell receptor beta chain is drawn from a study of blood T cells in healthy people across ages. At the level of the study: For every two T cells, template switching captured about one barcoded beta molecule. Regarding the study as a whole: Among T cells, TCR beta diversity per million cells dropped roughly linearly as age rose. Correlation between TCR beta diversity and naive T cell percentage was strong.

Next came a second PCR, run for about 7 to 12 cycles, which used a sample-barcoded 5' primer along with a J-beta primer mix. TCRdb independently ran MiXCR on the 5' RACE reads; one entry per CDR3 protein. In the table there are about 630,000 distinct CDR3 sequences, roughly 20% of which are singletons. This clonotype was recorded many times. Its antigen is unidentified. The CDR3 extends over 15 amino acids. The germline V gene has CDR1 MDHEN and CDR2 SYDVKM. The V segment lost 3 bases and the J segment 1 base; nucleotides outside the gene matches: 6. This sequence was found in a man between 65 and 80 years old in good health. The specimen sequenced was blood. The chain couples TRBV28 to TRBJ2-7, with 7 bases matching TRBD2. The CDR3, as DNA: TGTGCCAGCAGTTTCGGGACTACCGATTCCTACGAGCAGTACTTC. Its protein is CASSFGTTDSYEQYF.